This T cell receptor (beta chain) was recorded in a study of TIL therapy for anti-PD-1-resistant metastatic lung cancer. Study-level results: TIL cultures after expansion showed higher clonality and lower diversity than baseline tumor (median about 5.6% vs 31%). This highly selected cohort may not generalize to typical lung cancer patients.

Sample time point: pre-treatment sample, taken before nivolumab and TIL therapy. Pleural nodules or supraclavicular lymph nodes made up most of the excised metastases sampled. The immunoSEQ assay was v3. Some clones are missing from TCRdb's copy, which holds only in-frame ones; the method was immunoSEQ multiplex PCR. The table shows approximately 92,000 clones, with 65% occurring only once. Note on this clone: Its antigen is still unknown.

The V end was cut by 4 bases, the J end by 5 bases, with 16 bases between. The CDR3 contains 15 residues. CDR1 is KGHDR, CDR2 SFDVKD, per germline. This clonotype was sampled from a person between 30 and 79 years old with non-small cell lung cancer. The material was tumor tissue, obtained at baseline. The chain couples TRBV24-1 to TRBJ1-2, with D unclear. CDR3 sequence: CATSDPSGPSYGYTF. The CDR3 DNA reads TGTGCCACCAGTGACCCGTCCGGGCCCTCATATGGCTACACCTTC.